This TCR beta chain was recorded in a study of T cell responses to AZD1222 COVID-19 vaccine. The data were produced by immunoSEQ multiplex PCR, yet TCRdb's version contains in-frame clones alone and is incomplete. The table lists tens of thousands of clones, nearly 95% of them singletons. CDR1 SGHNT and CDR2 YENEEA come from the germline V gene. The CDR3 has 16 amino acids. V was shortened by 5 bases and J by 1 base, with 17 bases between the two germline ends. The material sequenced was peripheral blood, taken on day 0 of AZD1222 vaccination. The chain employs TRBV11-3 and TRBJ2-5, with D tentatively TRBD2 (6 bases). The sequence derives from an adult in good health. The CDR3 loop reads CASSVGGIAVQETQYF. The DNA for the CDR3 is TGTGCCAGCAGCGTGGGGGGAATAGCGGTCCAAGAGACCCAGTACTTC.